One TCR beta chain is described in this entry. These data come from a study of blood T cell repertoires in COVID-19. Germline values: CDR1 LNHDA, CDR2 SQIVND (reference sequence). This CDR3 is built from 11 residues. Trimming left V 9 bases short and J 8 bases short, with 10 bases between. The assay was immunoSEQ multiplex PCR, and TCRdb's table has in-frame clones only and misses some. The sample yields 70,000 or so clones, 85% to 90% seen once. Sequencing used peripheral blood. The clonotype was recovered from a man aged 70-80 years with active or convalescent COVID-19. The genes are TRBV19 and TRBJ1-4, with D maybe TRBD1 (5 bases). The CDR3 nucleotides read TGTGCCAGCAGGGCTGGAGAAAAACTGTTTTTT. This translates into CASRAGEKLFF.